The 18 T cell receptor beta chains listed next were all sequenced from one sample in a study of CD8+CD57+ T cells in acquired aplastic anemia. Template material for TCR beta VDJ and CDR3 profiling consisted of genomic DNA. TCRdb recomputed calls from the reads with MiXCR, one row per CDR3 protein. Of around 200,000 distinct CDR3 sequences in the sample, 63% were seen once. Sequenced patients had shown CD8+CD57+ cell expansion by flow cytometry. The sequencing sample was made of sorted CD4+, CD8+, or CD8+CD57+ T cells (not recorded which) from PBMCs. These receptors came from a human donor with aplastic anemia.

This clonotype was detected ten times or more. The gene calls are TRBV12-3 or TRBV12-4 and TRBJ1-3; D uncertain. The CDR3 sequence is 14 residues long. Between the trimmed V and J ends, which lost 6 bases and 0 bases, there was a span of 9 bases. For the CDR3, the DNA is TGTGCCAGCAGACCTTGGATCTCTGGAAACACCATATATTTT. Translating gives CASRPWISGNTIYF.

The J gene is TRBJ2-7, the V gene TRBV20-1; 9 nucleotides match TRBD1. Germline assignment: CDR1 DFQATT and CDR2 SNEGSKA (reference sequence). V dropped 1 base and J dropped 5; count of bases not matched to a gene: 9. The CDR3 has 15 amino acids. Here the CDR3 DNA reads TGCAGTGCTAGAGGATCCACAGGGGGCCAGGACGAGCAGTACTTC. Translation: CSARGSTGGQDEQYF.

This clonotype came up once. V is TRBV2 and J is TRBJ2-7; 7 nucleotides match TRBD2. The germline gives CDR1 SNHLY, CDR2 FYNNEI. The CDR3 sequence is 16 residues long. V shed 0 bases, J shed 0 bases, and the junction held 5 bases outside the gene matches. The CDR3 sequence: CASSEAVSGLSYEQYF. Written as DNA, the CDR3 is TGTGCCAGCAGTGAAGCTGTTAGCGGGCTCTCCTACGAGCAGTACTTC.

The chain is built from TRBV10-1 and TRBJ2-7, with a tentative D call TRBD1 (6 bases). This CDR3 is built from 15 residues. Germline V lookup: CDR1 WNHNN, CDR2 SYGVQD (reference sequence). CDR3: CSRASSFVGAREQYF. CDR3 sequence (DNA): TGCTCTCGCGCCAGCAGCTTCGTGGGGGCGCGAGAGCAGTACTTC.

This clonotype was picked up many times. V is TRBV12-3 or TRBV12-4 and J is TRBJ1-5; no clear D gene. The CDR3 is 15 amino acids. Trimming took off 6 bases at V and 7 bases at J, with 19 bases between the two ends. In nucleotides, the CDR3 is TGTGCCAGCAGCGGCCTGGGAGGGCAGCGGCAGCCCCAGCATTTT. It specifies CASSGLGGQRQPQHF.

Here the CDR3 reads CATSDSRVLGEQFF. As DNA, the CDR3 is TGTGCCACCAGTGACAGCAGGGTTTTGGGAGAGCAGTTCTTC. The V call is TRBV24-1, the J call TRBJ2-1; TRBD1 is a possible D gene (5 bases). V lost 4 bases and J 10 bases, leaving 16 bases between the germline ends. This CDR3 comprises 14 residues. Looked up from germline, CDR1 is KGHDR and CDR2 is SFDVKD.

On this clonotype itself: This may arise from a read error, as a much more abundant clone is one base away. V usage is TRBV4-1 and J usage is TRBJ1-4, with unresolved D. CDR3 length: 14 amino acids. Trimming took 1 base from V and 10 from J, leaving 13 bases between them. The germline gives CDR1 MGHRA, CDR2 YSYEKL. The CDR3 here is CASSQGPLTAKLFF. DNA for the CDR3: TGCGCCAGCAGCCAAGGACCCCTGACGGCAAAACTGTTTTTT.

CDR3 bases: TGCGCCAGCAGTGAGGCCGGGGGCCTCTGGGACTATGGCTACACCTTC. Amino acids: CASSEAGGLWDYGYTF. The chain joins TRBV10-1 to TRBJ1-2, with D possibly TRBD1 on 6 matching bases. This CDR3 is built from 16 residues. Per germline, CDR1 WNHNN and CDR2 SYGVQD (reference sequence). Between the trimmed V and J ends, which lost 2 bases and 3 bases, there was a span of 16 bases.

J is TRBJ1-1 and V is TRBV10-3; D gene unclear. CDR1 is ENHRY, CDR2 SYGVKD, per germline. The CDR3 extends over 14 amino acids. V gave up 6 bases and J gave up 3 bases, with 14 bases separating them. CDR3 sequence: CAIRARTDDTEAFF. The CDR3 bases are TGTGCCATCAGGGCCCGGACCGACGACACTGAAGCTTTCTTT.

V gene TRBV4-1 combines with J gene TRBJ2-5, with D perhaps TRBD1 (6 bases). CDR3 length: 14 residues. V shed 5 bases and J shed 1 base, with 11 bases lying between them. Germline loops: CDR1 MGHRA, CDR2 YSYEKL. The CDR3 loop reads CASSLGAFQETQYF. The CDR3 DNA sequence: TGCGCCAGCAGCTTGGGGGCGTTCCAAGAGACCCAGTACTTC.

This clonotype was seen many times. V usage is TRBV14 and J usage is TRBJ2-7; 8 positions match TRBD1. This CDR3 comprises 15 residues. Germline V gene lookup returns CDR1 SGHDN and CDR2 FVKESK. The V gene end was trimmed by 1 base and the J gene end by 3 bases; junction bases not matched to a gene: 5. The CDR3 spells CASSQVRTGRYEQYF. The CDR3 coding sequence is TGTGCCAGCAGCCAAGTCAGGACAGGGCGCTACGAGCAGTACTTC.

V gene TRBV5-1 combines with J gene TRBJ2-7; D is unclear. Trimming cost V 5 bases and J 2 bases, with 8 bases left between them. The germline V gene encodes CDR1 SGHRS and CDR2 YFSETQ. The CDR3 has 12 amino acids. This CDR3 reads CASRYEAYEQYF. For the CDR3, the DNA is TGCGCCAGCAGGTATGAGGCCTACGAGCAGTACTTC.

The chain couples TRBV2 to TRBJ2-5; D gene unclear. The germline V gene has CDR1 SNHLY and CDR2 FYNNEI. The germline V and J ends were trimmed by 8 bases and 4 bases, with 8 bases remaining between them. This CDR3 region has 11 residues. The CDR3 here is CASGYSETQYF. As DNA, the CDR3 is TGTGCCAGCGGGTACTCAGAGACCCAGTACTTC. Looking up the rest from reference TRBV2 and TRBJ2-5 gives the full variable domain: EPEVTQTPSHQVTQMGQEVILRCVPISNHLYFYWYRQILGQKVEFLVSFYNNEISEKSEIFDDQFSVERPDGSNFTLKIRSTKLEDSAMYFCASGYSETQYFGPGTRLLVL.

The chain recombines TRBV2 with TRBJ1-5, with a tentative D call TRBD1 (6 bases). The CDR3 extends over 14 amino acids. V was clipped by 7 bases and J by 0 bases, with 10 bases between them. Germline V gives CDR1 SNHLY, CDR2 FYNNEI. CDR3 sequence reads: CASNGQFSNQPQHF. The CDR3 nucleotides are TGTGCCAGCAATGGACAGTTTAGCAATCAGCCCCAGCATTTT.

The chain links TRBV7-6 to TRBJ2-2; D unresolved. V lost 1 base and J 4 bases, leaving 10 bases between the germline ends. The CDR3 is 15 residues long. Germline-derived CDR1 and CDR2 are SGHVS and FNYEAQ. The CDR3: CASSLGPTGTGELFF. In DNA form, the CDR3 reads TGTGCCAGCAGCTTAGGGCCCACCGGCACCGGGGAGCTGTTTTTT.

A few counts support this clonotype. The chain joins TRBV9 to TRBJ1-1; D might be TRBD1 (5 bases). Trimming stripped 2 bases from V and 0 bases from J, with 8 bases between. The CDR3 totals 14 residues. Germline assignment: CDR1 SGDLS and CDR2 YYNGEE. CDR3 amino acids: CASSVGTVNTEAFF. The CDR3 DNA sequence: TGTGCCAGCAGCGTGGGGACGGTGAACACTGAAGCTTTCTTT. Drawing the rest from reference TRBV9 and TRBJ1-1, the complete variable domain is DSGVTQTPKHLITATGQRVTLRCSPRSGDLSVYWYQQSLDQGLQFLIQYYNGEERAKGNILERFSAQQFPDLHSELNLSSLELGDSALYFCASSVGTVNTEAFFGQGTRLTVV.

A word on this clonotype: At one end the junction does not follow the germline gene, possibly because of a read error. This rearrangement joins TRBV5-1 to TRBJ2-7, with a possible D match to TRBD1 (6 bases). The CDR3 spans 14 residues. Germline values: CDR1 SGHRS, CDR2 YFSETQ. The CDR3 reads CASSLMDRSYEQYF. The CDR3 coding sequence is TGTGCCAGCAGCTTAATGGACAGATCCTACGAGCAGTACTTC.

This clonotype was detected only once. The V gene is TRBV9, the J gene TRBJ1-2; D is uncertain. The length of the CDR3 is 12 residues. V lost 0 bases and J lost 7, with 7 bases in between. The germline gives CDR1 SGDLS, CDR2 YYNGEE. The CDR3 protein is CASSVELGGYTF. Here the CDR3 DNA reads TGTGCCAGCAGCGTAGAGCTGGGTGGCTACACCTTC.